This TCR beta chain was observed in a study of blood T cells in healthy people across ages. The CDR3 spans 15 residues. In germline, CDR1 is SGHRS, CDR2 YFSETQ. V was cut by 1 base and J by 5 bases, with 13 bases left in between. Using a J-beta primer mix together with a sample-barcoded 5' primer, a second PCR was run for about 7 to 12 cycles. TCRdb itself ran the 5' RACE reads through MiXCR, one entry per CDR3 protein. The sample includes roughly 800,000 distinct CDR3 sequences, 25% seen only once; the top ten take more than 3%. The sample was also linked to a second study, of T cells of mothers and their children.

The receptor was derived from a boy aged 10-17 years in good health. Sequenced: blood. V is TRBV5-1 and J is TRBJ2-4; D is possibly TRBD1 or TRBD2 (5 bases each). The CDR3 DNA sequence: TGCGCCAGCAGCTTGTTGGGACCCGAGGAAAACATTCAGTACTTC. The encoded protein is CASSLLGPEENIQYF.